This T cell receptor (beta chain) is from a study of T cell responses to AZD1222 COVID-19 vaccine. Overall study findings and caveats: Close to half of spike-specific TCRs reportedly recognize unmutated variant regions.

Concerning this clone: The target antigen is unknown.

The V and J ends lost 6 bases and 1 base, in that order; junction bases with no gene match: 4. Germline loops: CDR1 SNHLY, CDR2 FYNNEI. The CDR3 is 15 residues long. Generated by immunoSEQ multiplex PCR, the TCRdb table keeps only in-frame clones and is missing some. The sample holds approximately 140,000 clones, more than 85% seen once. The V and J genes are TRBV2 and TRBJ1-1, with 11 bases fitting TRBD1. Sequencing was performed on peripheral blood, taken on day 0 of AZD1222 vaccination. The receptor's source is an adult in good health. CDR3 residues: CASRGTGGRNTEAFF. Here the CDR3 DNA reads TGTGCCAGCAGGGGGACAGGGGGTCGGAACACTGAAGCTTTCTTT.